What follows are 32 T cell receptor beta chains derived from one specimen sequenced in a study of cytomegalovirus exposure and HLA in healthy donors. The PCR contained 60 Vbeta and 13 Jbeta primers. Sequencing was performed with immunoSEQ multiplex PCR; in TCRdb, only in-frame clones are kept and a portion is missing. This table has 130,000 to 150,000 clones, roughly 80% appearing once. The sequencing input was PBMCs. These receptors came from a woman in her 30s in good health and CMV-seronegative.

The sample holds a few counts of this clone. The chain couples TRBV27 to TRBJ1-2; D possibly corresponds to TRBD1 (6 bases). Germline V lookup: CDR1 MNHEY, CDR2 SMNVEV (reference sequence). The ends were cut back, 9 bases at V and 0 bases at J, with 26 bases in the middle. The CDR3 is made up of 18 amino acids. The CDR3 DNA reads as TGTGCCAGTCGTTCCCCCCGCGGGGGGGGGCTGGCTAACTATGGCTACACCTTC. This translates into CASRSPRGGGLANYGYTF.

The V and J genes are TRBV6-5 and TRBJ2-2; 7 bases match TRBD2. This CDR3 region has 14 residues. The germline gives CDR1 MNHEY, CDR2 SVGAGI. V trimming: 6 bases; J trimming: 3 bases; junction bases outside the gene matches: 4. Here the CDR3 reads CASSRGDDTGELFF. The CDR3 DNA follows: TGTGCCAGCAGCCGGGGGGACGACACCGGGGAGCTGTTTTTT.

J is TRBJ1-2 and V is TRBV28; D is perhaps TRBD1 (6 bases). Deletions cut 3 bases from V and 4 bases from J, with 9 bases between. The length of the CDR3 is 13 residues. CDR1 is MDHEN, CDR2 SYDVKM, per germline. CDR3 nucleotides: TGTGCCAGCAGTTTCGACAGGAGCTATGGCTACACCTTC. Its protein is CASSFDRSYGYTF.

This clone appeared a few times. V and J are TRBV5-1 and TRBJ2-5; possible D gene TRBD1, 5 bases. The V gene's germline CDR1 is SGHRS and CDR2 YFSETQ. Trimming shortened V by 0 bases and J by 3 bases, and 9 bases separated the two germline ends. This CDR3 region has 14 residues. The CDR3 nucleotides read TGCGCCAGCAGCTTGGGTGGCAGGGAAGAGACCCAGTACTTC. Protein: CASSLGGREETQYF.

V is TRBV21-1 and J is TRBJ2-5; the table names TRBD1, a call not compared with the DNA. TRBV21-1 is recorded as a pseudogene. CDR3 length equals 14 residues. The CDR3 region has the DNA TGTGCCAGCAGCAAAGGGGGAAGGGGAGAGACCCAGTACTTC. Protein sequence: CASSKGGRGETQYF.

J is TRBJ2-4 and V is TRBV7-2; D might be TRBD1 (6 bases). V lost 3 bases and J lost 4, with 10 bases in between. This CDR3 has 14 amino acids. The V gene's germline CDR1 is SGHTA and CDR2 FQGNSA. The CDR3 region is CASSFGTRKNIQYF. CDR3 in DNA: TGTGCCAGCAGCTTCGGGACAAGAAAAAACATTCAGTACTTC. The entire variable domain, with the rest obtained from reference TRBV7-2 and TRBJ2-4, is as follows: GAGVSQSPSNKVTEKGKDVELRCDPISGHTALYWYRQSLGQGLEFLIYFQGNSAPDKSGLPSDRFSAERTGGSVSTLTIQRTQQEDSAVYLCASSFGTRKNIQYFGAGTRLSVL.

The chain couples TRBV6-6 to TRBJ2-2; D possibly corresponds to TRBD1 (6 bases). V lost 6 bases to trimming and J lost 3 bases, with 14 bases between them. The CDR3 sequence is 15 residues long. CDR1 and CDR2 from the germline V gene are MNHNY and SVGAGI (reference sequence). CDR3 bases: TGTGCCAGCAGCCGCGACAGGCTAGACACCGGGGAGCTGTTTTTT. Protein sequence: CASSRDRLDTGELFF.

The V call is TRBV5-4, the J call TRBJ2-2; TRBD2 is a possible D gene (6 bases). CDR3 length: 14 residues. In germline, CDR1 is SGHNT, CDR2 YYREEE (reference sequence). Trimming cost V 0 bases and J 7 bases, with 10 bases left between them. DNA for the CDR3: TGTGCCAGCAGCTTGGCGGGGGTCGGCGGGGAGCTGTTTTTT. It yields the protein CASSLAGVGGELFF.

The chain carries TRBV30 and TRBJ2-5; 11 positions agree with TRBD1. Germline assignment: CDR1 GTSNPN and CDR2 SVGIG (reference sequence). The CDR3 extends over 14 amino acids. V shed 2 bases and J 5 bases; nucleotides not matched to a gene: 4. CDR3 sequence reads: CAWSRTGGWETQYF. For the CDR3, the DNA is TGTGCCTGGAGTCGGACAGGGGGCTGGGAGACCCAGTACTTC.

The chain couples TRBV6-6 to TRBJ2-1, with 13 bases lining up with TRBD2. The germline gives CDR1 MNHNY, CDR2 SVGAGI (reference sequence). This CDR3 contains 15 residues. V shed 5 bases and J 10 bases; nucleotides not matched to a gene: 8. The DNA for the CDR3 is TGTGCCAGCAGTCTGGGACTAGCGGGGAGGGGGGAGCAGTTCTTC. It encodes CASSLGLAGRGEQFF.

The CDR3 here is CASSSLKGAGYEQYF. The CDR3 DNA reads TGTGCCAGCAGTTCCCTAAAGGGGGCTGGCTACGAGCAGTACTTC. The chain combines TRBV6-5 with TRBJ2-7; 7 bases agree with TRBD1. Per the germline V gene, CDR1 is MNHEY and CDR2 is SVGAGI. V gave up 4 bases and J gave up 3 bases; unmatched junction bases: 9. This CDR3 spans 15 amino acids.

The V gene is TRBV5-4, the J gene TRBJ1-4; D unresolved. The V gene lost 4 bases and the J gene lost 3 bases, with 13 bases spanning the gap. CDR3 length equals 15 residues. Looked up from germline, CDR1 is SGHNT and CDR2 is YYREEE (reference sequence). CDR3 region: CASSPGGRSNEKLFF. The CDR3 nucleotides read TGTGCCAGCAGCCCTGGCGGGAGATCTAATGAAAAACTGTTTTTT.

The V and J genes are TRBV9 and TRBJ2-7, with 10 positions matching TRBD2. The CDR3 is 16 amino acids. V lost 4 bases to trimming and J lost 0 bases; unmatched junction nucleotides: 7. Germline CDR1 and CDR2: SGDLS and YYNGEE. The CDR3, as DNA: TGTGCCAGCAGCCCACACTCTAGCGGGGGCTCCTACGAGCAGTACTTC. It encodes CASSPHSSGGSYEQYF.

The chain links TRBV5-1 to TRBJ2-5, with TRBD2 identical over 13 bases. CDR3 length: 19 residues. V shed 4 bases, J shed 5 bases, and the junction held 17 bases outside the gene matches. CDR1 and CDR2 from the germline V gene are SGHRS and YFSETQ. The CDR3 nucleotides are TGCGCCAGCAGCCGCCGACTAGCGGGGGGACCGGCTCCGCCCGAGACCCAGTACTTC. Its translation: CASSRRLAGGPAPPETQYF.

This chain connects TRBV27 to TRBJ2-5; possibly TRBD1 for D (6 bases). Germline values: CDR1 MNHEY, CDR2 SMNVEV (reference sequence). The CDR3 loop spans 17 amino acids. Trimming took 3 bases from V and 4 from J, leaving 21 bases between them. As DNA, the CDR3 is TGTGCCAGCAGTTTTCGGAAAATAGGGGGTGGGGGAGAGACCCAGTACTTC. Translating it yields CASSFRKIGGGGETQYF.

This clone was seen a handful of times. The chain uses TRBV4-1 and TRBJ2-1; 8 bases align to TRBD1. The CDR3 is made up of 14 amino acids. With V trimmed by 1 base and J by 6 bases, 2 bases remained unmatched. CDR1 and CDR2 from the germline V gene are MGHRA and YSYEKL. In nucleotides, the CDR3 is TGCGCCAGCAGCCAAGTCCAGGGGGCCAATGAGCAGTTCTTC. The encoded protein is CASSQVQGANEQFF.

The chain links TRBV11-2 to TRBJ2-7; D unclear. The CDR3 covers 11 residues. Between the trimmed V and J ends, which lost 5 bases and 3 bases, there was a span of 5 bases. Germline-derived CDR1 and CDR2 are SGHAT and FQNNGV. CDR3 region: CASSLIYEQYF. The CDR3 DNA reads TGTGCCAGCAGCCTTATCTACGAGCAGTACTTC.

This clone appeared once. The chain has TRBV7-9 and TRBJ2-7; 13 bases are shared with TRBD2. Germline-derived CDR1 and CDR2 are SEHNR and FQNEAQ (reference sequence). Trimming at V came to 3 bases and at J to 4 bases, leaving 3 bases not matched to a gene. This CDR3 has 15 residues. CDR3 coding DNA: TGTGCCAGCAGCTTCCGGACTAGCGGGGGTTACGAGCAGTACTTC. It is translated as CASSFRTSGGYEQYF.

The V gene is TRBV6-5, the J gene TRBJ1-1; D uncertain. The V end was cut by 0 bases, the J end by 1 base, with 9 bases between. The CDR3 is made up of 15 amino acids. Germline-derived CDR1 and CDR2 are MNHEY and SVGAGI. The CDR3 DNA is TGTGCCAGCAGTTACTCCCCAGCAGGGAACACTGAAGCTTTCTTT. As protein: CASSYSPAGNTEAFF.

The rearrangement joins TRBV5-4 to TRBJ2-5, with 7 bases matching TRBD1. This CDR3 is built from 17 residues. Per the germline V gene, CDR1 is SGHNT and CDR2 is YYREEE (reference sequence). Trimming removed 1 base from V and 1 base from J; junction bases left unmatched: 10. CDR3 sequence: CASSLFIGTASQETQYF. In nucleotides, the CDR3 is TGTGCCAGCAGCTTGTTTATCGGGACAGCGTCCCAAGAGACCCAGTACTTC.

V is TRBV5-1 and J is TRBJ2-5, with 9 bases lining up with TRBD1. Matching the DNA end better, TRBJ2-7 makes the J call doubtful. The CDR3 length is 16 residues. CDR1 SGHRS and CDR2 YFSETQ come from the germline V gene. The CDR3 DNA reads as TGCGCCAGCAGCCCACCGGGACAGGGCGTGGGGTACGAGCAGTACTTC. Translated: CASSPPGQGVGYEQYF.

As DNA, the CDR3 is TGCGCCAGCAGGACAGGGATGTACAATGAGCAGTTCTTC. As protein: CASRTGMYNEQFF. The chain has TRBV10-2 and TRBJ2-1, with 7 bases fitting TRBD1. The CDR3 loop spans 13 amino acids. Trimming cost V 6 bases and J 4 bases; bases outside gene matches: 3. The germline V gene encodes CDR1 WSHSY and CDR2 SAAADI.

The V and J genes are TRBV2 and TRBJ2-5; 8 positions agree with TRBD2. The CDR3 has 16 residues. Germline V gives CDR1 SNHLY, CDR2 FYNNEI. The J segment lost 5 bases and the V segment lost 0 bases, leaving 8 bases of the junction unmatched. The CDR3 protein is CASSEAGLEMPETQYF. CDR3 coding DNA: TGTGCCAGCAGTGAAGCGGGACTAGAGATGCCGGAGACCCAGTACTTC. The whole variable domain, remainder taken from reference TRBV2 and TRBJ2-5, is EPEVTQTPSHQVTQMGQEVILRCVPISNHLYFYWYRQILGQKVEFLVSFYNNEISEKSEIFDDQFSVERPDGSNFTLKIRSTKLEDSAMYFCASSEAGLEMPETQYFGPGTRLLVL.

This chain uses TRBV4-2 with TRBJ2-7; 13 bases match TRBD2. V dropped 4 bases and J dropped 1; count of bases not matched to a gene: 4. The CDR3 spans 16 residues. CDR1 is LGHNA and CDR2 is YNFKEQ in the germline V gene. The CDR3 sequence: CASSRELAGGSYEQYF. The CDR3 DNA sequence: TGTGCCAGCAGCCGAGAACTAGCGGGAGGGTCCTACGAGCAGTACTTC.

J is TRBJ2-1 and V is TRBV4-3; no clear D gene. The CDR3 consists of 15 residues. The ends were cut back, 0 bases at V and 2 bases at J, with 8 bases in the middle. The V gene's germline CDR1 is LGHNA and CDR2 YSLEER. Here the CDR3 reads CASSQDLAAYNEQFF. In DNA form, the CDR3 reads TGCGCCAGCAGCCAAGATCTGGCAGCCTACAATGAGCAGTTCTTC.

The rearrangement uses TRBV20-1 and TRBJ1-3; D gene unclear. Looked up from germline, CDR1 is DFQATT and CDR2 is SNEGSKA (reference sequence). Trimming left V 6 bases short and J 4 bases short, with 7 bases between. CDR3 length equals 11 residues. The CDR3: CSAQTGNTIYF. CDR3 sequence (DNA): TGCAGTGCGCAGACAGGAAACACCATATATTTT.

This clone was seen a single time. The chain has TRBV7-8 and TRBJ1-5; 8 nucleotides match TRBD1. Germline CDR1 reads SGHVS; CDR2 reads FQNEAQ. V lost 6 bases to trimming and J lost 7 bases; unmatched junction nucleotides: 8. The CDR3 contains 14 residues. In nucleotides, the CDR3 is TGTGCCAGCAGTCCACAGGGGGGGTGGCAGCCCCAGCATTTT. Its protein is CASSPQGGWQPQHF.

The chain links TRBV27 to TRBJ2-5, with a possible D match to TRBD1 (5 bases). The end of the DNA fits TRBJ2-7 better, so the J call may be wrong. CDR3 size: 13 residues. Per germline, CDR1 MNHEY and CDR2 SMNVEV (reference sequence). Here the CDR3 reads CASSRAQAYEQYF. The CDR3 bases are TGTGCCAGCAGTCGGGCACAGGCCTACGAGCAGTACTTC.

On this clone: At one boundary the junction diverges from the germline segment, which might be a read error. The rearrangement joins TRBV28 to TRBJ2-2; D might be TRBD2 (5 bases). This CDR3 is built from 13 residues. Germline V gene sequence: CDR1 MDHEN, CDR2 SYDVKM. CDR3 sequence (DNA): TGTGCCAGCCGTTTCTCCGGGGCCGGGGAGCTGTTTTTT. This sequence encodes CASRFSGAGELFF.

The gene calls are TRBV5-4 and TRBJ2-5; 12 positions match TRBD1. Germline V gene lookup returns CDR1 SGHNT and CDR2 YYREEE (reference sequence). Germline trimming cut 3 bases from V and 5 bases from J; bases unmatched to any gene: 5. The CDR3 runs 15 residues. CDR3 region: CASSSGTGGGETQYF. The CDR3 DNA reads as TGTGCCAGCAGCTCCGGGACAGGGGGCGGGGAGACCCAGTACTTC.

The rearrangement uses TRBV29-1 and TRBJ2-5; TRBD1 might be the D (6 bases). This CDR3 is 14 amino acids long. Germline-derived CDR1 and CDR2 are SQVTM and ANQGSEA. Trimming took 4 bases from V and 4 from J, leaving 16 bases between them. The CDR3 bases are TGCAGCGTTGTAGTGAGGTCCAGGGGAGAGACCCAGTACTTC. It codes for CSVVVRSRGETQYF.

This chain uses TRBV7-2 with TRBJ2-7, with 10 bases matching TRBD1. The junction had 4 bases not matched to a gene; V was cut back by 5 bases and J by 3 bases. This CDR3 spans 14 amino acids. The germline CDR1 and CDR2 sequences are SGHTA and FQGNSA. CDR3 DNA: TGTGCCAGCAGCGCCCGGGACAGGGGCTACGAGCAGTACTTC. Translated: CASSARDRGYEQYF.